Listed below are T cell receptor beta chains from one sample, sequenced in a study of T cell responses to AZD1222 COVID-19 vaccine. Repertoires were generated with immunoSEQ multiplex PCR, while TCRdb's copy carries only in-frame clones and drops some. The top ten hold around 0.5% of the sample, which has 240,000 or so clones, more than 80% seen once. The source material was peripheral blood, sampled on day 0 of AZD1222 vaccination. Every receptor here comes from an adult in good health. Both conserved end residues are part of each CDR3. Each record gives: J gene, clone size, D gene, V gene, CDR3 protein, CDR3 DNA. A D gene is named only where the DNA matches it firmly. Clone sizes are given selectively: once, few, many, or a class where the clone is expanded.

j_call: TRBJ2-5; clone_size: -; d_call: -; v_call: TRBV11-2; cdr3_aa: CASSLMVGQQETQYF; cdr3_nt: TGTGCCAGCAGCTTAATGGTAGGCCAGCAAGAGACCCAGTACTTC
j_call: TRBJ2-1; clone_size: -; d_call: TRBD2; v_call: TRBV3-1/TRBV3-2; cdr3_aa: CASSQAPGGGTQFF; cdr3_nt: TGTGCCAGCAGCCAAGCGCCTGGCGGGGGGACGCAGTTCTTC
j_call: TRBJ2-4; clone_size: -; d_call: -; v_call: TRBV6-4; cdr3_aa: CASRPPDRYF; cdr3_nt: TGTGCCAGCAGACCGCCGGATCGGTACTTC
j_call: TRBJ1-2; clone_size: -; d_call: -; v_call: TRBV2; cdr3_aa: CASRPQVRNYGYTF; cdr3_nt: TGTGCCAGCCGGCCTCAAGTCCGTAACTATGGCTACACCTTC
j_call: TRBJ2-5; clone_size: -; d_call: -; v_call: TRBV18; cdr3_aa: CASSPPSRRQETQYF; cdr3_nt: TGTGCCAGCTCACCACCCTCCAGACGACAAGAGACCCAGTACTTC
j_call: TRBJ1-4; clone_size: -; d_call: -; v_call: TRBV19; cdr3_aa: CASSIRDPSANEKLFF; cdr3_nt: TGTGCCAGTAGTATCCGGGACCCCTCTGCTAATGAAAAACTGTTTTTT
j_call: TRBJ2-3; clone_size: -; d_call: -; v_call: TRBV3-1/TRBV3-2; cdr3_aa: CASSFTFTDTQYF; cdr3_nt: TGTGCCAGCAGTTTCACGTTCACAGATACGCAGTATTTT
j_call: TRBJ1-6; clone_size: -; d_call: -; v_call: TRBV5-5; cdr3_aa: CASSLSLSSYNSPLHF; cdr3_nt: TGTGCCAGCAGCTTGAGTCTGAGCTCCTATAATTCACCCCTCCACTTT
j_call: TRBJ1-2; clone_size: -; d_call: -; v_call: TRBV19; cdr3_aa: CASSRAGAGYTF; cdr3_nt: TGTGCCAGTAGTCGGGCGGGTGCGGGCTACACCTTC
j_call: TRBJ1-3; clone_size: -; d_call: TRBD1; v_call: TRBV23-1; cdr3_aa: CASSRGRGRIDGNTIYF; cdr3_nt: TGCGCCAGCAGTCGCGGCAGGGGGCGAATCGACGGAAACACCATATATTTT
j_call: TRBJ2-4; clone_size: -; d_call: TRBD2; v_call: TRBV6-5; cdr3_aa: CASSSSGGENIQYF; cdr3_nt: TGTGCCAGCAGTAGTAGCGGGGGGGAGAACATTCAGTACTTC
j_call: TRBJ1-5; clone_size: -; d_call: -; v_call: TRBV7-9; cdr3_aa: CASSTGVQGSQPQHF; cdr3_nt: TGTGCCAGCAGCACGGGGGTACAAGGCAGTCAGCCCCAGCATTTT
j_call: TRBJ2-2; clone_size: -; d_call: -; v_call: TRBV11-2; cdr3_aa: CASSPRHSNTGELFF; cdr3_nt: TGTGCCAGCAGCCCCCGACATTCGAACACCGGGGAGCTGTTTTTT
j_call: TRBJ2-7; clone_size: -; d_call: -; v_call: TRBV27; cdr3_aa: CASNAGRGLSYEQYF; cdr3_nt: TGTGCCAGCAATGCGGGGCGTGGACTATCCTACGAGCAGTACTTC
j_call: TRBJ2-7; clone_size: -; d_call: -; v_call: TRBV6-4; cdr3_aa: CAGLASYEQYF; cdr3_nt: TGTGCCGGCCTCGCCTCCTACGAGCAGTACTTC
j_call: TRBJ2-2; clone_size: -; d_call: -; v_call: TRBV5-4; cdr3_aa: CASSFLPIPAYTGELFF; cdr3_nt: TGTGCCAGCAGCTTCCTTCCCATTCCCGCCTACACCGGGGAGCTGTTTTTT
j_call: TRBJ1-6; clone_size: -; d_call: -; v_call: TRBV7-9; cdr3_aa: CASGGQGGSPLHF; cdr3_nt: TGTGCCAGCGGGGGGCAGGGTGGATCACCCCTCCACTTT
j_call: TRBJ2-5; clone_size: -; d_call: TRBD2; v_call: TRBV5-4; cdr3_aa: CASSLPGGPRETQYF; cdr3_nt: TGTGCCAGCAGCCTCCCGGGGGGGCCCAGGGAGACCCAGTACTTC
j_call: TRBJ1-2; clone_size: -; d_call: -; v_call: TRBV2; cdr3_aa: CASSLTDSYGYTF; cdr3_nt: TGTGCCAGCAGTTTGACAGACTCTTATGGCTACACCTTC
j_call: TRBJ1-5; clone_size: -; d_call: -; v_call: TRBV7-8; cdr3_aa: CASSPERVGVQPQHF; cdr3_nt: TGTGCCAGCAGCCCCGAACGGGTAGGTGTTCAGCCCCAGCATTTT
j_call: TRBJ2-1; clone_size: -; d_call: -; v_call: TRBV9; cdr3_aa: CASSVTGETYNEQFF; cdr3_nt: TGTGCCAGCAGCGTAACAGGAGAAACCTACAATGAGCAGTTCTTC
j_call: TRBJ1-2; clone_size: -; d_call: -; v_call: TRBV6-1; cdr3_aa: CASSERTASGYTF; cdr3_nt: TGTGCCAGCAGTGAAAGGACAGCTAGTGGCTACACCTTC
j_call: TRBJ2-7; clone_size: -; d_call: -; v_call: TRBV19; cdr3_aa: CASSQTGLSSYEQYF; cdr3_nt: TGTGCCAGTAGCCAGACAGGTCTAAGCTCCTACGAGCAGTACTTC
j_call: TRBJ1-1; clone_size: -; d_call: TRBD1; v_call: TRBV2; cdr3_aa: CASRGQGRTEAFF; cdr3_nt: TGTGCCAGCAGGGGACAGGGTCGCACTGAAGCTTTCTTT
j_call: TRBJ2-1; clone_size: -; d_call: TRBD2; v_call: TRBV12-3/TRBV12-4; cdr3_aa: CASSGLGYNEQFF; cdr3_nt: TGTGCCAGCAGTGGACTAGGCTACAATGAGCAGTTCTTC
j_call: TRBJ1-6; clone_size: -; d_call: TRBD1; v_call: TRBV28; cdr3_aa: CASSLAGQWNSPLHF; cdr3_nt: TGTGCCAGCAGTTTGGCGGGACAGTGGAATTCACCCCTCCACTTT
j_call: TRBJ2-7; clone_size: -; d_call: -; v_call: TRBV18; cdr3_aa: CASSTARDYEQYF; cdr3_nt: TGTGCCAGCTCAACCGCCCGGGACTACGAGCAGTACTTC
j_call: TRBJ2-7; clone_size: once; d_call: TRBD2; v_call: TRBV7-2; cdr3_aa: CASSASGEIYEQYF; cdr3_nt: TGTGCCAGCAGCGCAAGCGGGGAGATCTACGAGCAGTACTTC
j_call: TRBJ1-2; clone_size: -; d_call: -; v_call: TRBV28; cdr3_aa: CASRHRSSDYGYTF; cdr3_nt: TGTGCCAGCAGGCACAGGTCTTCGGACTATGGCTACACCTTC
j_call: TRBJ2-1; clone_size: -; d_call: -; v_call: TRBV9; cdr3_aa: CASSPRSSTGEQFF; cdr3_nt: TGTGCCAGCAGCCCCCGGTCCTCGACGGGTGAGCAGTTCTTC
j_call: TRBJ1-1; clone_size: -; d_call: -; v_call: TRBV29-1; cdr3_aa: CSVPPRDGTEAFF; cdr3_nt: TGCAGCGTGCCGCCGCGCGACGGAACTGAAGCTTTCTTT
j_call: TRBJ1-6; clone_size: -; d_call: -; v_call: TRBV5-4; cdr3_aa: CATTFNWDYNSPLHF; cdr3_nt: TGTGCCACCACCTTTAATTGGGACTATAATTCACCCCTCCACTTT
j_call: TRBJ2-7; clone_size: -; d_call: TRBD1; v_call: TRBV2; cdr3_aa: CASRGQGEQYF; cdr3_nt: TGTGCCAGCAGGGGACAGGGAGAGCAGTACTTC
j_call: TRBJ2-3; clone_size: -; d_call: TRBD1; v_call: TRBV11-1; cdr3_aa: CASSLATPGQGANTQYF; cdr3_nt: TGTGCCAGCAGCTTAGCCACCCCGGGACAGGGGGCAAATACGCAGTATTTT
j_call: TRBJ2-3; clone_size: -; d_call: -; v_call: TRBV9; cdr3_aa: CASSVALHTDTQYF; cdr3_nt: TGTGCCAGCAGCGTAGCTCTCCACACAGATACGCAGTATTTT
j_call: TRBJ2-1; clone_size: -; d_call: -; v_call: TRBV28; cdr3_aa: CASSTRGSSYNEQFF; cdr3_nt: TGTGCCAGCAGCACAAGGGGGAGCTCCTACAATGAGCAGTTCTTC
j_call: TRBJ1-2; clone_size: -; d_call: -; v_call: TRBV7-2; cdr3_aa: CASSFRAYGYTF; cdr3_nt: TGTGCCAGCAGCTTCAGGGCCTATGGCTACACCTTC
j_call: TRBJ2-2; clone_size: -; d_call: -; v_call: TRBV4-1; cdr3_aa: CASSQDSGAGDTGELFF; cdr3_nt: TGCGCCAGCAGCCAAGATTCTGGGGCCGGGGACACCGGGGAGCTGTTTTTT
j_call: TRBJ1-2; clone_size: once; d_call: TRBD1; v_call: TRBV7-9; cdr3_aa: CASSVRTGIANYGYTF; cdr3_nt: TGTGCCAGCAGCGTACGGACAGGGATCGCTAACTATGGCTACACCTTC
j_call: TRBJ1-6; clone_size: -; d_call: -; v_call: TRBV6-6; cdr3_aa: CASSDPGGDNSPLHF; cdr3_nt: TGTGCCAGCAGTGACCCGGGCGGGGATAATTCACCCCTCCACTTT
j_call: TRBJ2-1; clone_size: -; d_call: TRBD1; v_call: TRBV6-6; cdr3_aa: CASNPGTVDNEQFF; cdr3_nt: TGTGCCAGCAATCCCGGGACAGTCGATAATGAGCAGTTCTTC
j_call: TRBJ2-7; clone_size: -; d_call: -; v_call: TRBV5-6; cdr3_aa: CASSLASFSSYEQYF; cdr3_nt: TGTGCCAGCAGCTTGGCCAGCTTTAGTTCCTACGAGCAGTACTTC
j_call: TRBJ1-1; clone_size: once; d_call: TRBD1; v_call: TRBV6-5; cdr3_aa: CASSYRTGGMNTEAFF; cdr3_nt: TGTGCCAGCAGTTATCGGACAGGGGGCATGAACACTGAAGCTTTCTTT
j_call: TRBJ2-3; clone_size: -; d_call: -; v_call: TRBV7-2; cdr3_aa: CASSPSSSTDTQYF; cdr3_nt: TGTGCCAGCAGCCCATCATCGAGCACAGATACGCAGTATTTT
j_call: TRBJ2-3; clone_size: once; d_call: TRBD2; v_call: TRBV11-2; cdr3_aa: CASSHTSGGGDTQYF; cdr3_nt: TGTGCCAGCAGCCATACTAGCGGGGGGGGAGATACGCAGTATTTT
j_call: TRBJ2-1; clone_size: -; d_call: TRBD2; v_call: TRBV5-6; cdr3_aa: CASSHSGTSRLGEQFF; cdr3_nt: TGTGCCAGCAGCCATAGCGGGACTTCACGACTTGGTGAGCAGTTCTTC
j_call: TRBJ1-6; clone_size: -; d_call: TRBD1; v_call: TRBV5-1; cdr3_aa: CASSLAVQGGNSPLHF; cdr3_nt: TGCGCCAGCAGCTTGGCCGTGCAGGGGGGAAATTCACCCCTCCACTTT
j_call: TRBJ2-2; clone_size: -; d_call: TRBD2; v_call: TRBV24-1; cdr3_aa: CATSDWTSGSGELFF; cdr3_nt: TGTGCCACCAGTGATTGGACTAGCGGGAGCGGGGAGCTGTTTTTT
j_call: TRBJ2-7; clone_size: once; d_call: TRBD1; v_call: TRBV5-1; cdr3_aa: CASSLGQGGEQYF; cdr3_nt: TGCGCCAGCAGCTTGGGACAGGGGGGAGAGCAGTACTTC
j_call: TRBJ2-7; clone_size: once; d_call: TRBD1; v_call: TRBV6-5; cdr3_aa: CASSTGTGVYEQYF; cdr3_nt: TGTGCCAGCAGTACCGGGACAGGGGTCTACGAGCAGTACTTC
j_call: TRBJ2-7; clone_size: -; d_call: TRBD2; v_call: TRBV2; cdr3_aa: CASSERRGEQYF; cdr3_nt: TGTGCCAGCAGTGAACGGCGGGGGGAGCAGTACTTC
j_call: TRBJ2-3; clone_size: -; d_call: TRBD2; v_call: TRBV25-1; cdr3_aa: CASSEYILAGGDTQYF; cdr3_nt: TGTGCCAGCAGTGAATATATACTAGCGGGAGGAGATACGCAGTATTTT
j_call: TRBJ1-1; clone_size: -; d_call: TRBD1; v_call: TRBV5-1; cdr3_aa: CASSLGQGPEAFF; cdr3_nt: TGCGCCAGCAGCTTGGGACAGGGCCCTGAAGCTTTCTTT